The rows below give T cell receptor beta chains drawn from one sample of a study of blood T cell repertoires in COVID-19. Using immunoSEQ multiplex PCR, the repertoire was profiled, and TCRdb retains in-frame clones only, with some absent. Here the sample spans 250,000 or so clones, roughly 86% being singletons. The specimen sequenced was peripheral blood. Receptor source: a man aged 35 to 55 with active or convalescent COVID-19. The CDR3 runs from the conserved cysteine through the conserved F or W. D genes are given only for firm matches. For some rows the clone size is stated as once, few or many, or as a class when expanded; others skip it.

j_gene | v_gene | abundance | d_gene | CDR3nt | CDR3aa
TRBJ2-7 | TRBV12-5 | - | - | TGTGCTAGTGGGCCGCGACTCCAAAACTACGAGCAGTACTTC | CASGPRLQNYEQYF
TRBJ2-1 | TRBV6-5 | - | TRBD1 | TGTGCCAGCAGAGACAGGGGGCTGAACAATGAGCAGTTCTTC | CASRDRGLNNEQFF
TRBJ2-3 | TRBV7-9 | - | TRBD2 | TGTGCCAGCAGCCAATTCCCGGGACTAGCGACGGATACGCAGTATTTT | CASSQFPGLATDTQYF
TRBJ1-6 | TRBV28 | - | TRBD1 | TGTGCCAGCATACGACCGGGACAGGGATTTTCACCCCTCCACTTT | CASIRPGQGFSPLHF
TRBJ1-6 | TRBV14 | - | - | TGTGCCAGCAGCCTCGGGAGCGGTCGAGTTGATTCACCCCTCCACTTT | CASSLGSGRVDSPLHF
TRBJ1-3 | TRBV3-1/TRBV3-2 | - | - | TGTGCCAGCAGCACCGACACCTCTGGAAACACCATATATTTT | CASSTDTSGNTIYF
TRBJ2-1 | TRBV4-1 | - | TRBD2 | TGCGCCAGCAGCCAAGATCTTAGGGGAACTAGCGGGGGGCCCAGCTCCTACAATGAGCAGTTCTTC | CASSQDLRGTSGGPSSYNEQFF
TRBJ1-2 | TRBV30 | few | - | TGTGCCTGGACTATGGACTATGGCTACACCTTC | CAWTMDYGYTF
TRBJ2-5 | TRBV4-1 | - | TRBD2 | TGCGCCAGCAGCCCCCAGGGCTCGGGACTAGCGGGTCTCCAAGAGACCCAGTACTTC | CASSPQGSGLAGLQETQYF
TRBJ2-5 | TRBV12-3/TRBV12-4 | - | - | TGTGCCAGCAGTTTAGGGAGCCAAGAGACCCAGTACTTC | CASSLGSQETQYF
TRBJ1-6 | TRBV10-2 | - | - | TGCGCCAGCAGTGAGAGGGGTACCCTAAGCTCCTATAATTCACCCCTCCACTTT | CASSERGTLSSYNSPLHF
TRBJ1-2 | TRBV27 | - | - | TGTGCCAGCAGTTTAAGGCAGGGTGCCTATGGCTACACCTTC | CASSLRQGAYGYTF
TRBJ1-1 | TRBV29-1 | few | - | TGCAGCACCCGGGGGGGGATGAACACTGAAGCTTTCTTT | CSTRGGMNTEAFF
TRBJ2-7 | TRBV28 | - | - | TGTGCCAGCAGTTTGTCCTACCAGGGTCGGGAGCAGTACTTC | CASSLSYQGREQYF
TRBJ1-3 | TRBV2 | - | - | TGTGCCAGCAGTGAACTAGGTGAGGTTTGGAGCTCTGGAAACACCATATATTTT | CASSELGEVWSSGNTIYF
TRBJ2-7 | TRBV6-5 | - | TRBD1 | TGTGCCAGCAGTTCACGTCAGGGGGCGAAGTACGAGCAGTACTTC | CASSSRQGAKYEQYF
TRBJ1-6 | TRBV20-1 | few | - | TGCAGTGCTAGGGCGGAGGCCCTCCACTTT | CSARAEALHF
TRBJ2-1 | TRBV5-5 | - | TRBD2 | TGTGCCAGCAGCCGGCTAGCGGGAGTTTTCACTGAGCAGTTCTTC | CASSRLAGVFTEQFF
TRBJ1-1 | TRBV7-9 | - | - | TGTGCCAGCAGCTTAGTGGAGGACACTGAAGCTTTCTTT | CASSLVEDTEAFF
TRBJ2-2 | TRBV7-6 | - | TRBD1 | TGTGCCAGCAGCGCCCGGGACAGGGTTAACACCGGGGAGCTGTTTTTT | CASSARDRVNTGELFF
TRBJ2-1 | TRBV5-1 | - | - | TGCGCCAGCAGCTTGGGACTAGAAAGCAATGAGCAGTTCTTC | CASSLGLESNEQFF
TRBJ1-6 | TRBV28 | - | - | TGTGCCAGCAGTCTGCGAGGGGGTAATTCACCCCTCCACTTT | CASSLRGGNSPLHF
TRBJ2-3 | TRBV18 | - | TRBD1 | TGTGCCAGCTCACCACCTAACTTCGGGACAGGGAGAGATACGCAGTATTTT | CASSPPNFGTGRDTQYF
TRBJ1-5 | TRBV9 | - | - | TGTGCCAGCAGCGTAGCAGGGGTCGCGGAGCCCCAGCATTTT | CASSVAGVAEPQHF
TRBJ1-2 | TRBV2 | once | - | TGTGCCAGCAGTGACCTCGGCATCGGCGGCTATGGCTACACCTTC | CASSDLGIGGYGYTF
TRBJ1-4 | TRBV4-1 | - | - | TGCGCCAGCAGGGAGAAGCAGGGTCCCAAGGGGGAAAAACTGTTTTTT | CASREKQGPKGEKLFF
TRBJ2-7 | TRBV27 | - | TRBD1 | TGTGCCAGCAGTTTCCTAGGGGGCGCGGTTTACGAGCAGTACTTC | CASSFLGGAVYEQYF
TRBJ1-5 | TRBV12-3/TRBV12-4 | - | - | TGTGCCAGCAGCCAGATAACGGGACAGCCCCAGCATTTT | CASSQITGQPQHF
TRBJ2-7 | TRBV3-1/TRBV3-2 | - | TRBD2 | TGTGCCAGCAGCCCAGGGACTAGCGGGGGAGAGCAGTACTTC | CASSPGTSGGEQYF
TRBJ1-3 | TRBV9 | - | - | TGTGCCAGCAGCGCAGAGACAGGCTCTGGAAACACCATATATTTT | CASSAETGSGNTIYF
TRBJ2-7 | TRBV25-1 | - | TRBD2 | TGTGCCAGCAGTGAGGGAGGGGCGGCCTACGAGCAGTACTTC | CASSEGGAAYEQYF
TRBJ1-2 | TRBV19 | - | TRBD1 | TGTGCCAGTAGTTGGGTTGACAGGGTGTACGATGGCTACACCTTC | CASSWVDRVYDGYTF
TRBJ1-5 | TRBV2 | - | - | TGTGCCAGCAGCAGAGGAGGGAATCAGCCCCAGCATTTT | CASSRGGNQPQHF
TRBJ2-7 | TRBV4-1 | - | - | TGCGCCAGCAGCCAGCACAGGGATCCTTACTACGAGCAGTACTTC | CASSQHRDPYYEQYF
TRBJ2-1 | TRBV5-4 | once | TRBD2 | TGTGCCAGCAGCTTGGGCCCCGGTCTAGCGGGGTCCTACAATGAGCAGTTCTTC | CASSLGPGLAGSYNEQFF
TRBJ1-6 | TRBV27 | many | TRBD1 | TGTGCCAGCACCCCCAGGGGGCCCCCTAATAATTCACCCCTCCACTTT | CASTPRGPPNNSPLHF
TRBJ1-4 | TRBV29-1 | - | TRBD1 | TGCAGCGCCACACAGGGGGCTTCGGGTGAAAAACTGTTTTTT | CSATQGASGEKLFF
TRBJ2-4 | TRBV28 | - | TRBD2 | TGTGCCAGCAGTCGCCTTGGCGGGGGGGCGTCCAAAAACATTCAGTACTTC | CASSRLGGGASKNIQYF
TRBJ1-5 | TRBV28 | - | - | TGTGCCAGCAGTTCGTTGGGGGCAGGGAGCGGCAATCAGCCCCAGCATTTT | CASSSLGAGSGNQPQHF
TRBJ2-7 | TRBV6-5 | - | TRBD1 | TGTGCCAGCAGTTGGGGACAGGGCTCCTACGAGCAGTACTTC | CASSWGQGSYEQYF
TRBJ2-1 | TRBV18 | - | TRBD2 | TGTGCCAGCTCACCGGGACTAGCGAGCTACAATGAGCAGTTCTTC | CASSPGLASYNEQFF
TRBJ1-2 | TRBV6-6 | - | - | TGTGCCAGCAGCACAGGTATCTATGGCTACACCTTC | CASSTGIYGYTF
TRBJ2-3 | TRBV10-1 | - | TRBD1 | TGCGCCAGCAGTATCAGGGGGCGAGAAGATACGCAGTATTTT | CASSIRGREDTQYF
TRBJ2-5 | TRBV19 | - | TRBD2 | TGTGCCAGTAGTATCGCGTTAGGGACTAGCGGGGGCCCACAAGAGACCCAGTACTTC | CASSIALGTSGGPQETQYF
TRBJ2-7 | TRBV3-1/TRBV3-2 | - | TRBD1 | TGTGCCAGCAGCCAAGATTTGGGGACAGGGGGCGGCGAGCAGTACTTC | CASSQDLGTGGGEQYF
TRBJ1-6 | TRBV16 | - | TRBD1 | TGTGCCAGCAGCCAATCGGGACAGTATTCACCCCTCCACTTT | CASSQSGQYSPLHF
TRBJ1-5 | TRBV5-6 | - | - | TGTGCCAGCAGCGCTCAAGGAGATCAGCCCCAGCATTTT | CASSAQGDQPQHF
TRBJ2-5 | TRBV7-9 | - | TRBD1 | TGTGCCAGCAGGCCGGGGACAGGCTCAGGGGGTCAAGAGACCCAGTACTTC | CASRPGTGSGGQETQYF
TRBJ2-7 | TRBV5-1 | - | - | TGCGCCAGCAGCTTCCAGGGTTACGAGCAGTACTTC | CASSFQGYEQYF